Listed here is a single TCR beta chain. The cohort comprised adults aged roughly 18 to 95 years residing in 24 US areas. Assignments of participants to cohorts depended upon their own reported clinical history. Clones were sequenced by immunoSEQ multiplex PCR, and TCRdb holds only the in-frame ones, with some missing. Here the sample spans approximately 450,000 clones, 70% to 90% being singletons. This sample was included in a study of blood T cell repertoires in COVID-19. Study information: Specimens from acute and convalescent COVID-19 originated in the United States, Italy and Spain. T cells, B-cell-depleted T cells, or PBMCs provided the cDNA or gDNA that served as material.

Germline-derived CDR1 and CDR2 are MNHGY and SVAAGI. This CDR3 has 15 amino acids. Trimming at V came to 6 bases and at J to 7 bases, leaving 8 bases not matched to a gene. Sequenced: PBMCs or T cells enriched from blood (not recorded which). The TCR was taken from a woman between 18 and 29 years old with acute COVID-19. This chain uses TRBV6-9 with TRBJ1-4; 10 nucleotides align to TRBD1. The CDR3 reads CASSYTGQGSEKLFF. In DNA, the CDR3 is TGTGCCAGCAGCTATACGGGACAGGGGAGTGAAAAACTGTTTTTT.